This is a list of T cell receptor beta chains from one sample in a study of regulatory T cells in long-lasting Graves disease. TCRdb fed the multiplex PCR reads into MiXCR, producing one record per CDR3 protein. The sample records hundreds of thousands of distinct CDR3 sequences, 15% to 20% being singletons. This sample also appeared in a second study, on T cells in Graves' hyperthyroidism and ophthalmopathy.

The sample was peripheral blood mononuclear cells (PBMCs), taken at new diagnosis, from a patient treated with antithyroid drugs. These receptors came from a man between 18 and 29 years old with Graves disease. Each CDR3 is given with its conserved first and last residue. A D gene is named only where the DNA matches it firmly. A row's size may be missing; if present it is once, few, many or a size class.

J gene	V gene	D gene	clone size	CDR3 length	CDR3 DNA	CDR3 protein
TRBJ2-5	TRBV4-2	.	few	15	TGTGCCAGCAGCCAAGACGAAGCGGAGCAAGAGACCCAGTACTTC	CASSQDEAEQETQYF
TRBJ2-7	TRBV7-8	TRBD2	many	20	TGTGCCAGCAGCTTAAGTCAAGGCCGAGGGCTAGCGGGCGTTAACTACGAGCAGTACTTC	CASSLSQGRGLAGVNYEQYF
TRBJ2-3	TRBV5-1	.	many	15	TGCGCCAGCAGCTTGGAGACGTTTAACACAGATACGCAGTATTTT	CASSLETFNTDTQYF
TRBJ2-7	TRBV7-9	TRBD1	few	15	TGTGCCAGCAGCCCTAAGGACAGGGGCCCCTACGAGCAGTACTTC	CASSPKDRGPYEQYF
TRBJ2-1	TRBV4-1	TRBD1	.	15	TGCGCCAGCAGCCAAGAACAGGGGTCGTACGATGAGCAGTTCTTC	CASSQEQGSYDEQFF
TRBJ2-1	TRBV28	TRBD2	many	17	TGTGCCAGCAGTTTGTGGACTAGCGGGAGAACTTACAATGAGCAGTTCTTC	CASSLWTSGRTYNEQFF
TRBJ2-7	TRBV5-6	TRBD2	.	15	TGTGCCAGCAGCTTGGTGGCTAGCGGAATTTACGAGCAGTACTTC	CASSLVASGIYEQYF
TRBJ2-7	TRBV29-1	TRBD2	.	18	TGCAGCGTTGCCGGGGGGGCGCTACTAGCGGGAGGGCCGCACGAGCAGTACTTC	CSVAGGALLAGGPHEQYF
TRBJ2-3	TRBV11-2	.	many	12	TGTGCCAGCAGCGAAGCAATAGATACGCAGTATTTT	CASSEAIDTQYF
TRBJ2-1	TRBV10-2	TRBD2	few	16	TGCGCCAGCACTCATAGCTGGCGGGAGGGCTACAATGAGCAGTTCTTC	CASTHSWREGYNEQFF
TRBJ1-5	TRBV12-3/TRBV12-4	.	many	14	TGTGCCAGCAGTTTAACAAATAGCAATCAGCCCCAGCATTTT	CASSLTNSNQPQHF
TRBJ2-1	TRBV27	TRBD1	many	16	TGTGCCAGCAGATATACACCGGGACAGGGGGCCGATGAGCAGTTCTTC	CASRYTPGQGADEQFF
TRBJ1-1	TRBV7-6	.	many	13	TGTGCCAGCAGTGCAGGGTATGGCGCTGAAGCTTTCTTT	CASSAGYGAEAFF
TRBJ2-5	TRBV11-2	TRBD1	many	16	TGTGCCAGCAGCTCGTCCGGGGCAGGGGGTGGAGAGACCCAGTACTTC	CASSSSGAGGGETQYF
TRBJ2-2	TRBV5-4	TRBD1	.	18	TGTGCCAGCAGCGGAGGGACAGGCCAAATGAGGGACACCGGGGAGCTGTTTTTT	CASSGGTGQMRDTGELFF
TRBJ1-5	TRBV30	.	many	13	TGTGCCTGGAGGGAACGAGGCAATCAGCCCCAGCATTTT	CAWRERGNQPQHF
TRBJ2-1	TRBV9	TRBD2	many	17	TGTGCCAGCAGACCTTTTCTAGCGGGAGGGGGTGTGGATGAGCAGTTCTTC	CASRPFLAGGGVDEQFF
TRBJ2-7	TRBV2	TRBD1	.	13	TGTGCCAGCAGGGAAGGACAGGCTCGGGAGCAGTACTTC	CASREGQAREQYF
TRBJ2-2	TRBV25-1	.	.	13	TGTGCCAGCAGTGAATTGGGGGCCGGGGAGCTGTTTTTT	CASSELGAGELFF
TRBJ2-5	TRBV12-3/TRBV12-4	.	many	14	TGTGCCAGCAGTTTACATGGGGGCCAAGAGACCCAGTACTTC	CASSLHGGQETQYF
TRBJ1-1	TRBV7-9	.	few	15	TGTGCCAGCAGCCCCGAGGACCGAGTGAACACTGAAGCTTTCTTT	CASSPEDRVNTEAFF
TRBJ1-1	TRBV7-6	.	.	17	TGTGCCAGCAGCTTAATTGGGAACGGTGGGGGAAACACTGAAGCTTTCTTT	CASSLIGNGGGNTEAFF